This note documents a single T cell receptor (beta chain) sequence. Its antigen is currently not known. Qualities for individual bases were not recorded, and no much larger clone is one base off. The trial excluded patients who had a history of autoimmune disease or who were on systemic immunosuppression. In every dose cohort, peripheral blood was drawn for TCR sequencing at baseline, cycle 4 day 1, and cycle 7 day 1. Samples were obtained from an open-label, multicenter, first-in-human phase I dose-escalation trial of ivuxolimab. Adults with locally advanced or metastatic melanoma, renal cell, hepatocellular, or head and neck squamous cell carcinoma were enrolled in the trial. CD4+ and CD8+ T cells were sorted separately from peripheral blood before TCR sequencing. The CDR3 runs 14 amino acids, cysteine and phenylalanine included. The retained sequence is limited to the CDR3, 42 bases, with the frame set at the first base. Via the germline V gene (reference sequence), CDR1 is MNHEY and CDR2 SMNVEV. After removal of 8 bases from V and 2 bases from J, the junction retains 5 bases not matched to a gene.

The data stem from a study of OX40 agonist ivuxolimab in advanced cancers. As for the study more broadly: Ivuxolimab was a fully human IgG2 agonistic monoclonal antibody targeting the costimulatory receptor OX40 (CD134). Three dose-escalation patients achieved partial responses, one with hepatocellular carcinoma and two with cutaneous melanoma. In the dose-escalation cohort, 70% to 85% of patients were male, and the mean age was approximately 60 years, with a range of roughly 23 to 85. Prior anti-PD-1, anti-PD-L1 or anti-CTLA-4 therapy was permitted, and checkpoint inhibitors had been received by under 50% of dose-escalation patients. The monotherapy dose-escalation portion (N ≈ 55 patients) of the phase I ivuxolimab trial is reported in the paper. Intravenous ivuxolimab was administered to patients every 2 weeks at six dose levels: 0.01, 0.1, 0.3, 1.5, 3 and 10 mg/kg. The point of sequencing TCRbeta in the periphery was to test whether ivuxolimab changed TCR sequence diversity and drove clonal T-cell expansion. Among the approximately 54 dose-escalation patients, around 20 had hepatocellular carcinoma, approximately 15 melanoma, 9 renal cell carcinoma and 9 head and neck cancer.

Here is what the overall study found, with its caveats: Partial responders in the 0.1-3.0 mg/kg groups had among the lowest normalized peripheral clonal expansion, especially among CD8+ T cells. Low levels of normalized T-cell clonal expansion were also seen in some nonresponding patients. Which antigens the clonally expanded peripheral T cells were specific for was not determined. At doses of 0.1 to 3.0 mg/kg, clonal expansion of both CD4+ and CD8+ T cells in blood was seen between baseline and week 6. After ivuxolimab, CD8+ T cells had more expanded clones than CD4+ T cells on average.

Genomic DNA was isolated from the sorted cells so that the TCRbeta CDR3 region could be sequenced. TCRbeta CDR3 regions were sequenced using the immunoSEQ Assay. TCRdb limited this immuneACCESS table to in-frame rearrangements with V and J called. A share of clones is missing; checked studies link under half to unresolved V genes, and the rest is unexplained. Counted in this sample were around 80,000 clones; about 88% of them appeared once. The ten top clones hold 2.5% to 3% of the sample. Sequenced here: CD4+ or CD8+ T cells sorted from blood, sampled in a trial of the OX40 agonist ivuxolimab. This TCR came from an adult with an advanced solid tumor such as melanoma, head and neck, liver or kidney cancer. The chain uses TRBV27 and TRBJ1-3; TRBD1 aligns with 8 central bases. The DNA is as follows: TGTGCCAGCGGCTCAGGGGGCCCTGGAAACACCATATATTTT. This encodes CASGSGGPGNTIYF.